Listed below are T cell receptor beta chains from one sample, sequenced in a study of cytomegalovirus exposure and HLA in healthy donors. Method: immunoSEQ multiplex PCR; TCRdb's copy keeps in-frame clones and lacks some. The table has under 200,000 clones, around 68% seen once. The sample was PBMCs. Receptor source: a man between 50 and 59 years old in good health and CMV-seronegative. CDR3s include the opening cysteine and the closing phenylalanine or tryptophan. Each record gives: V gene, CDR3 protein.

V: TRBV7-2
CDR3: CASSELLAGGTGANVLTF

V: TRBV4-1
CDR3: CASSQDIGLFGFF

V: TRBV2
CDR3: CASSDRGLTNEKLFF

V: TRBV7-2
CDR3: CASSLPVETQYF

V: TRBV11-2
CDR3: CASSYSDREGEQYF

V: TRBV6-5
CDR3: CASRGGNLREQYF

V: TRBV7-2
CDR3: CASTPQGVGDGYTF

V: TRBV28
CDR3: CASRRQGAVLSYEQYF

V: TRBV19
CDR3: CASTYRGARRNTEAFF

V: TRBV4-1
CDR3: CASSQDPGGWRQPQHF

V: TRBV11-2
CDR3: CASSVRTGEVTDTQYF

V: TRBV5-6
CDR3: CASSSVRGAGSNQPQHF

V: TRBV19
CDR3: CASSIRGPYGYTF

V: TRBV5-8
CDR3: CASSIYRDTSRQPQHF

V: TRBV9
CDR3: CASSEDSGSEQFF